This TCR beta chain stems from a study of blood T cell repertoires in COVID-19. TCRdb's table, derived via immunoSEQ multiplex PCR, lists solely in-frame clones and lacks some. The sample yields 150,000 or so clones, about nine tenths seen once. Germline loops: CDR1 SGHDT, CDR2 YYEEEE. The CDR3 runs to 16 residues. The ends lost 4 bases at V and 7 bases at J; junction bases unmatched: 14. The specimen sequenced was peripheral blood. The sequence was collected from a human donor in a cohort sampled during active COVID-19. V usage is TRBV5-6 and J usage is TRBJ2-1; the match to TRBD2 covers 7 bases. The CDR3 region has the DNA TGTGCCAGCAGCGTCGACCCCGGGGGGTGGGATAATGAGCAGTTCTTC. Translating gives CASSVDPGGWDNEQFF.